This TCR beta chain stems from a study of molecular identifiers for immune sequencing clone quantification. To note about this clonotype: A clone one base away is much larger, so this may be a read error.

The germline V gene encodes CDR1 ENHRY and CDR2 SYGVKD. The CDR3 runs 15 residues. TCRdb re-derived calls from the PCR reads in MiXCR, one entry per CDR3 protein. Of some 93,000 distinct CDR3 sequences in the sample, 21% are singletons; the top ten hold 1% to 1.2%. The rearrangement uses TRBV10-3 and TRBJ2-4, with TRBD2 matching over 7 bases. This TCR was sampled from a human donor in good health. Some libraries in this study had Jurkat cell RNA spiked in. Sequencing was carried out using naive CD8+ T cells from blood, with Jurkat cell RNA spiked in. The sample's subset: FACS-sorted CD8+CD4-CCR7+CD45RA+ naive T cells. The CDR3 protein is CTISEWAGVGNIQYF. Written as DNA, the CDR3 is TGTACCATCAGTGAGTGGGCGGGAGTAGGAAACATTCAGTACTTC.